The source of this TCR beta chain is a study of regulatory T cells in long-lasting Graves disease. Overall study findings and caveats: Reduced TCR diversity was observed in persistent Graves' patients versus newly diagnosed patients.

Library construction for TCR beta used iRepertoire HTBI primers and Arm-PCR of CDR3 regions. TCRdb passed the multiplex PCR reads through MiXCR, listing each CDR3 protein once. The sample has roughly 380,000 distinct CDR3 sequences, around 15% seen once. CDR3 length: 15 amino acids. CDR1 LNHDA and CDR2 SQIVND come from the germline V gene (reference sequence). Trimming removed 0 bases from V and 3 bases from J, with 10 bases in between. This clonotype has a count of ten or more. Its antigen is not known. Specified time point: newly diagnosed GD, antithyroid drugs for less than 3 months. The TCR library was prepared using RNA isolated from PBMCs.

The sample in question was peripheral blood mononuclear cells (PBMCs), obtained at new diagnosis, from a patient treated with antithyroid drugs. This clonotype was obtained from a female donor with Graves disease. The V and J genes are TRBV19 and TRBJ2-3, with a possible D match to TRBD1 (6 bases). CDR3 in amino acids: CASSIDGTTTDTQYF. In DNA, the CDR3 is TGTGCCAGTAGTATAGATGGGACAACGACAGATACGCAGTATTTT.